The 16 T cell receptor beta chains below all came from one sample that was sequenced in a study of cytomegalovirus exposure and HLA in healthy donors. The PCR contained 60 Vbeta and 13 Jbeta primers. Clones were read by immunoSEQ multiplex PCR, and TCRdb kept only the in-frame ones, dropping some. The data show some 84,000 clones, just under 80% seen once. Sequenced material: PBMCs. The receptors shown here come from a male donor in good health and CMV-seropositive.

The chain employs TRBV6-1 and TRBJ2-3; 11 nucleotides agree with TRBD2. V trimming: 4 bases; J trimming: 0 bases; junction bases outside the gene matches: 6. This CDR3 is built from 17 residues. Germline V gives CDR1 MNHNS, CDR2 SASEGT. The CDR3 protein is CASSATSGATSTDTQYF. Written as DNA, the CDR3 is TGTGCCAGCAGTGCGACTAGCGGGGCGACTAGCACAGATACGCAGTATTTT.

This chain uses TRBV30 with TRBJ2-1, with TRBD1 as a possible D gene (6 bases). The V end was cut by 2 bases, the J end by 9 bases, with 11 bases between. This CDR3 contains 12 residues. Germline CDR1 GTSNPN, CDR2 SVGIG (reference sequence). The CDR3 sequence: CAWSLKQGEQFF. The DNA of the CDR3 is TGTGCCTGGAGTCTAAAACAGGGTGAGCAGTTCTTC.

This clone was observed a single time. The chain carries TRBV6-6 and TRBJ2-7, with 7 bases identical to TRBD1. Trimming at V came to 0 bases and at J to 6 bases, leaving 8 bases not matched to a gene. Germline-derived CDR1 and CDR2 are MNHNY and SVGAGI (reference sequence). The CDR3 length is 15 residues. This CDR3 reads CASSYSPQQGSEQYF. CDR3 DNA: TGTGCCAGCAGTTACTCCCCGCAACAGGGGAGCGAGCAGTACTTC.

The rearrangement links TRBV5-4 to TRBJ2-1; 8 nucleotides line up with TRBD2. V dropped 0 bases and J dropped 5; count of bases not matched to a gene: 4. CDR3 length: 15 amino acids. Germline CDR1 and CDR2: SGHNT and YYREEE (reference sequence). As DNA, the CDR3 is TGTGCCAGCAGCTTGGGTCGCGGGGGGAACAATGAGCAGTTCTTC. It codes for CASSLGRGGNNEQFF.

The chain is built from TRBV25-1 and TRBJ2-3; 9 bases fit TRBD1. The CDR3 totals 16 residues. In germline, CDR1 is MGHDK, CDR2 SYGVNS. V dropped 4 bases and J dropped 2; count of bases not matched to a gene: 7. In DNA, the CDR3 is TGTGCCAGCAGTGGTCTCCGGGACAGGGCCACAGATACGCAGTATTTT. It codes for CASSGLRDRATDTQYF.

The rearrangement links TRBV2 to TRBJ1-1; 9 bases line up with TRBD1. In germline, CDR1 is SNHLY, CDR2 FYNNEI. Losses at the gene ends were 7 bases for V and 5 bases for J; bases not matched to a gene: 5. The CDR3 covers 13 residues. The CDR3 bases are TGTGCCAGCAAAGACAGGGGGAATACTGAAGCTTTCTTT. Amino acids: CASKDRGNTEAFF.

The chain has TRBV28 and TRBJ1-1, with TRBD1 matching 9 bases. The CDR3 loop spans 15 amino acids. The V gene end was trimmed by 5 bases and the J gene end by 1 base; junction bases not matched to a gene: 5. Germline CDR1 MDHEN, CDR2 SYDVKM. The CDR3 DNA is TGTGCCAGCAGTCTTAGGGACAGGGCGAACACTGAAGCTTTCTTT. Translation: CASSLRDRANTEAFF.

This chain uses TRBV7-9 with TRBJ1-4, with 12 bases aligning to TRBD1. Germline V gives CDR1 SEHNR, CDR2 FQNEAQ (reference sequence). Trimming took 5 bases from V and 6 from J; bases not matched to a gene: 7. This CDR3 contains 16 residues. CDR3: CASSPAGTGGDEKLFF. Here the CDR3 DNA reads TGTGCCAGCAGCCCGGCGGGGACAGGGGGCGATGAAAAACTGTTTTTT.

The chain joins TRBV15 to TRBJ1-3; tentatively, D is TRBD1 (5 bases). V was trimmed by 3 bases and J by 0 bases, leaving 12 bases between them. Germline-derived CDR1 and CDR2 are LNHNV and YYDKDF (reference sequence). The CDR3 is 16 residues long. CDR3 loop: CATSRGGSNSGNTIYF. CDR3 coding DNA: TGTGCCACCAGCAGGGGGGGTTCTAACTCTGGAAACACCATATATTTT.

The CDR3 bases are TGTGCCAGTAGTGCGAGGGACAGGGGCTTCTATGGCTACACCTTC. Translated: CASSARDRGFYGYTF. The chain joins TRBV19 to TRBJ1-2, with 10 bases fitting TRBD1. J was trimmed by 4 bases and V by 5 bases; bases with no gene match: 7. This CDR3 has 15 amino acids. Germline V gene lookup returns CDR1 LNHDA and CDR2 SQIVND (reference sequence).

CDR3 sequence reads: CASSPGTGTYNEQFF. CDR3 DNA: TGTGCCAGCAGTCCCGGGACAGGGACCTACAATGAGCAGTTCTTC. The chain is built from TRBV9 and TRBJ2-1; 9 nucleotides align to TRBD1. The germline gives CDR1 SGDLS, CDR2 YYNGEE. Unmatched junction bases numbered 5, after V lost 5 bases and J lost 2 bases. This CDR3 contains 15 residues.

This chain joins TRBV5-4 and TRBJ2-5; maybe TRBD1 (6 bases). Per germline, CDR1 SGHNT and CDR2 YYREEE (reference sequence). The CDR3 has 13 residues. V dropped 4 bases and J dropped 4 bases, with 11 bases sitting between them. The CDR3 sequence: CASSPDRLETQYF. The CDR3 region has the DNA TGTGCCAGCAGCCCGGACAGACTAGAGACCCAGTACTTC.

V and J are TRBV27 and TRBJ1-2, with TRBD1 matching over 11 bases. The CDR3 loop spans 14 amino acids. Germline V gives CDR1 MNHEY, CDR2 SMNVEV (reference sequence). V trimming: 6 bases; J trimming: 5 bases; junction bases outside the gene matches: 5. Here the CDR3 DNA reads TGTGCCAGCAGCGGGGACAGGGGGAAATATGGCTACACCTTC. Translated, it gives CASSGDRGKYGYTF.

This chain joins TRBV7-2 and TRBJ2-1; TRBD2 agrees at 8 bases. The CDR3 consists of 16 residues. J gave up 7 bases and V 0 bases, and 8 bases lay outside the gene matches. Germline V lookup: CDR1 SGHTA, CDR2 FQGNSA. CDR3 DNA sequence: TGTGCCAGCAGCTTAGCCTTAGGACTAGCTACGAATGAGCAGTTCTTC. Its translation: CASSLALGLATNEQFF.

V is TRBV11-3 and J is TRBJ2-5; 14 bases are shared with TRBD2. The V gene's germline CDR1 is SGHNT and CDR2 YENEEA. V lost 5 bases, J lost 2 bases, and 10 bases stayed unmatched. This CDR3 spans 18 amino acids. The DNA of the CDR3 is TGTGCCAGCAGCGGAGGAAGACTAGCGGGAGGGAGACAAGAGACCCAGTACTTC. Its translation is CASSGGRLAGGRQETQYF.

This chain connects TRBV9 to TRBJ2-1, with 9 bases identical to TRBD2. V dropped 0 bases and J dropped 5; count of bases not matched to a gene: 15. CDR1 SGDLS and CDR2 YYNGEE come from the germline V gene. The CDR3 has 19 residues. The CDR3 loop is CASSVALAGGPPGDNEQFF. The CDR3 bases are TGTGCCAGCAGCGTAGCTTTGGCGGGAGGGCCCCCTGGGGACAATGAGCAGTTCTTC. The variable domain in full, completed from reference TRBV9 and TRBJ2-1, reads DSGVTQTPKHLITATGQRVTLRCSPRSGDLSVYWYQQSLDQGLQFLIQYYNGEERAKGNILERFSAQQFPDLHSELNLSSLELGDSALYFCASSVALAGGPPGDNEQFFGPGTRLTVL.